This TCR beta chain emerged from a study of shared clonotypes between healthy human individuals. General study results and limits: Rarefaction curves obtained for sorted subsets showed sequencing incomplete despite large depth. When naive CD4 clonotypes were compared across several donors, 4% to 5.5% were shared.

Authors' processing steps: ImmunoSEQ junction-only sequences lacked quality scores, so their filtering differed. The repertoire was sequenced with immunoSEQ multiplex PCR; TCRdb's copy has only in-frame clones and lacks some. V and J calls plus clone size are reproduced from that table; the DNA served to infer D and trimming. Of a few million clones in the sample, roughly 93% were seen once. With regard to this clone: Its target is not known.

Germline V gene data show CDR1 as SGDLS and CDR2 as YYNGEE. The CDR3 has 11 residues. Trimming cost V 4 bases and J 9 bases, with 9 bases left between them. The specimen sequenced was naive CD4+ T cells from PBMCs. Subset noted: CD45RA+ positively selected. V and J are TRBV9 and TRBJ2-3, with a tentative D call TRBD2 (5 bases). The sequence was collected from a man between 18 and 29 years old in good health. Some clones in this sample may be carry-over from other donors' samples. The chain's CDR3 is CASSPAGTQYF. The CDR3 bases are TGTGCCAGCAGCCCCGCGGGCACGCAGTATTTT.